The sequence of this T cell receptor (beta chain) was determined in a study of neurological immune-mediated disorders. Study results and caveats: Expanded clones shared no CDR3 amino acid sequences across subjects, suggesting private repertoires in all groups.

TCRdb re-derived calls from the 5' RACE reads in MiXCR, one entry per CDR3 protein. The sample shows around 42,000 distinct CDR3 sequences, around an eighth of them seen only once. Time point noted: longitudinal time-point 3. It was from 2 million PBMCs stored at -80 C that the unsorted libraries were obtained. This clonotype was detected ten times or more. What it binds is not known. The CDR3 length is 15 residues. Unmatched junction bases numbered 10, after V lost 6 bases and J lost 2 bases. Sequencing was performed on PBMCs. The clonotype comes from a man aged 30 to 39 in good health. This chain joins TRBV12-3 or TRBV12-4 and TRBJ2-7; TRBD1 matches 7 bases. The CDR3 loop reads CASSGLWTGTYEQYF. CDR3 DNA: TGTGCCAGCAGCGGATTGTGGACAGGCACCTACGAGCAGTACTTC.